These 27 T cell receptor beta chains were sequenced from one sample in a study of T cells in Graves' hyperthyroidism and ophthalmopathy. It was RNA transcripts that yielded the amplified TCR beta CDR3 regions. Primed by the HTBI set, a first-round RT-PCR was run on the TCR CDR3. Using its own MiXCR run on the multiplex PCR reads, TCRdb lists one record per CDR3 protein. The sample carries about 200,000 distinct CDR3 sequences, about 18% recorded once. The sample consisted of blood. These receptors all stem from a middle-aged man with Graves' hyperthyroidism.

This clonotype was counted many times. The chain combines TRBV4-1 with TRBJ2-7; D unclear. With 0 bases removed from V and 6 bases from J, the gap between germline ends came to 12 bases. CDR3 size: 14 residues. Germline CDR1 MGHRA, CDR2 YSYEKL. CDR3 nucleotide sequence: TGCGCCAGCAGCCAAGATTTGGGGTTTAGCGAGCAGTACTTC. It yields the protein CASSQDLGFSEQYF.

The chain links TRBV20-1 to TRBJ1-1; D may be TRBD1 (5 bases). CDR1 is DFQATT, CDR2 SNEGSKA, per germline (reference sequence). There are 14 residues in the CDR3. V was trimmed by 3 bases and J by 0 bases, leaving 11 bases between them. CDR3 coding DNA: TGCAGTGCTAGTTCAGGGCCCATGAACACTGAAGCTTTCTTT. This translates into CSASSGPMNTEAFF.

Note on this clonotype: A much larger clone lies a single base off, so this may be a read error. DNA of the CDR3: TGTGCCAGCAGCCAGGAAACGATGTCCCTACGGAGGGAGGCCCAGTACTTC. It codes for CASSQETMSLRREAQYF. The chain employs TRBV7-8 and TRBJ2-5, with D perhaps TRBD2 (6 bases). The germline V gene encodes CDR1 SGHVS and CDR2 FQNEAQ. The ends were cut back, 5 bases at V and 9 bases at J, with 28 bases in the middle. The CDR3 contains 17 residues.

This clonotype was picked up many times. The chain joins TRBV3-1 to TRBJ1-1, with D maybe TRBD1 (5 bases). This CDR3 region has 12 residues. V was clipped by 8 bases and J by 4 bases, with 11 bases between them. CDR1 is LGHDT and CDR2 is YNNKEL in the germline V gene (reference sequence). The CDR3 loop is CASRGGGTEAFF. CDR3 DNA: TGTGCCAGCCGCGGCGGGGGCACTGAAGCTTTCTTT.

The V gene is TRBV12-3 or TRBV12-4, the J gene TRBJ2-7, with D uncertain. The CDR3 covers 12 residues. V lost 6 bases and J lost 6, with 12 bases in between. CDR3 nucleotides: TGTGCCAGCAGCACCCAACACGGCGAGCAGTACTTC. Amino acid sequence: CASSTQHGEQYF.

This clonotype was seen only a few times. The rearrangement links TRBV6-1 to TRBJ1-1, with D possibly matching TRBD1 (6 bases). CDR1 and CDR2 from the germline V gene are MNHNS and SASEGT. Trimming removed 6 bases from V and 7 bases from J, with 12 bases in between. The CDR3 has 12 amino acids. The CDR3: CASRLGGGEAFF. CDR3 coding DNA: TGTGCCAGCAGGTTAGGGGGGGGTGAAGCTTTCTTT.

This clonotype appeared a few times. The chain employs TRBV19 and TRBJ2-7; tentative D call: TRBD1 (6 bases). Germline CDR1 reads LNHDA; CDR2 reads SQIVND (reference sequence). The CDR3 consists of 13 residues. V was cut by 5 bases and J by 5 bases, with 13 bases left in between. CDR3: CASSLRTAHEQYF. The CDR3 DNA is TGTGCCAGTAGTCTCCGGACAGCCCACGAGCAGTACTTC. The variable domain in full, completed from reference TRBV19 and TRBJ2-7, reads DGGITQSPKYLFRKEGQNVTLSCEQNLNHDAMYWYRQDPGQGLRLIYYSQIVNDFQKGDIAEGYSVSREKKESFPLTVTSAQKNPTAFYLCASSLRTAHEQYFGPGTRLTVT.

At least ten counts were recorded for this clonotype. V gene TRBV2 combines with J gene TRBJ1-4; D unclear. The CDR3 has 18 residues. The germline gives CDR1 SNHLY, CDR2 FYNNEI. V lost 3 bases and J 0 bases, leaving 17 bases between the germline ends. The CDR3, as DNA: TGTGCCAGCAGTGAGGCGGACTCTCTTAGCCCAACTAATGAAAAACTGTTTTTT. Protein: CASSEADSLSPTNEKLFF.

V gene TRBV4-3 combines with J gene TRBJ1-4; D gene unclear. The CDR3 has 15 amino acids. The V gene's germline CDR1 is LGHNA and CDR2 YSLEER. Trimming stripped 1 base from V and 4 bases from J, with 10 bases between. The CDR3 region has the DNA TGCGCCAGCAGCCAAGGAGAGAGTGATAATGAAAAACTGTTTTTT. Translating it yields CASSQGESDNEKLFF.

This clonotype was seen at least ten times. The rearrangement uses TRBV5-1 and TRBJ1-2; 8 nucleotides agree with TRBD1. The germline V gene encodes CDR1 SGHRS and CDR2 YFSETQ. This CDR3 is built from 15 residues. The trim removed 1 base at V and 6 bases at J, leaving 8 bases unmatched. CDR3 coding DNA: TGCGCCAGCAGCTTGCAGCAGGGGGCGCGGGATGGCTACACCTTC. Its protein is CASSLQQGARDGYTF.

This clonotype has more than one count but fewer than ten. CDR3 nucleotide sequence: TGCAGTGCTACACAAGGGGGGGCCAAAAACATTCAGTACTTC. Translation gives CSATQGGAKNIQYF. This chain uses TRBV20-1 with TRBJ2-4; D could derive from TRBD1 or TRBD2 (6 bases each). CDR1 DFQATT and CDR2 SNEGSKA come from the germline V gene (reference sequence). Between the trimmed V and J ends, which lost 4 bases and 1 base, there was a span of 11 bases. The CDR3 extends over 14 amino acids.

This clonotype came up many times. This chain connects TRBV15 to TRBJ2-3, with 10 bases that match TRBD2. Germline V gene sequence: CDR1 LNHNV, CDR2 YYDKDF (reference sequence). CDR3 size: 16 residues. Unmatched junction bases numbered 4, after V lost 2 bases and J lost 2 bases. In DNA form, the CDR3 reads TGTGCCACCAGCAGATTAGCGGGGGGTATCACAGATACGCAGTATTTT. It is translated as CATSRLAGGITDTQYF.

This clonotype was picked up many times. The chain employs TRBV28 and TRBJ2-7; D is uncertain. Germline values: CDR1 MDHEN, CDR2 SYDVKM. V dropped 3 bases and J dropped 0 bases, with 12 bases sitting between them. This CDR3 is built from 15 residues. DNA of the CDR3: TGTGCCAGCAGTTTGGGCGCGGTTAGCTCCTACGAGCAGTACTTC. Encoded protein: CASSLGAVSSYEQYF. Full variable domain (rest looked up from reference TRBV28 and TRBJ2-7): DVKVTQSSRYLVKRTGEKVFLECVQDMDHENMFWYRQDPGLGLRLIYFSYDVKMKEKGDIPEGYSVSREKKERFSLILESASTNQTSMYLCASSLGAVSSYEQYFGPGTRLTVT.

The chain has TRBV5-4 and TRBJ1-1, with D hard to call. The CDR3 totals 13 residues. Germline assignment: CDR1 SGHNT and CDR2 YYREEE (reference sequence). Between the trimmed V and J ends, which lost 0 bases and 3 bases, there was a span of 6 bases. This chain's CDR3 is CASSLAPDTEAFF. CDR3 nucleotides: TGTGCCAGCAGCTTGGCACCTGACACTGAAGCTTTCTTT.

In this sample, this clonotype turned up many times. This chain joins TRBV11-2 and TRBJ1-2; 9 bases are a match to TRBD1. The CDR3 is made up of 15 amino acids. The J segment lost 4 bases and the V segment lost 5 bases, leaving 8 bases of the junction unmatched. The V gene's germline CDR1 is SGHAT and CDR2 FQNNGV. CDR3 in amino acids: CASSPQMTGGYGYTF. CDR3 DNA: TGTGCCAGCAGCCCCCAAATGACAGGGGGCTATGGCTACACCTTC.

This clonotype was counted ten times or more. The chain uses TRBV7-9 and TRBJ1-1; tentatively, D is TRBD1 (6 bases). The CDR3 has 13 amino acids. Germline V gene lookup returns CDR1 SEHNR and CDR2 FQNEAQ (reference sequence). The V and J ends lost 0 bases and 11 bases respectively, with 13 bases between them. As DNA, the CDR3 is TGTGCCAGCAGCTTAGCCGACAGGCTTACGGCTTTCTTT. It specifies CASSLADRLTAFF.

This clonotype appeared many times. The chain uses TRBV5-1 and TRBJ2-1, with D maybe TRBD1 (6 bases). This CDR3 contains 15 residues. Germline CDR1 SGHRS, CDR2 YFSETQ. Trimming pared 4 bases from V and 6 bases from J, leaving 17 bases between. The CDR3, as DNA: TGCGCCAGCAGCCCGGAGGCCCAGGGGCTCAATGAGCAGTTCTTC. Translated: CASSPEAQGLNEQFF.

This clonotype has a count of ten or more. This chain joins TRBV20-1 and TRBJ2-7; 9 positions agree with TRBD2. The CDR3 contains 13 residues. The trim removed 6 bases at V and 0 bases at J, leaving 3 bases unmatched. Germline V gives CDR1 DFQATT, CDR2 SNEGSKA (reference sequence). Written as DNA, the CDR3 is TGCAGTGCCCAGCGGGGGGACTCCTACGAGCAGTACTTC. Its protein is CSAQRGDSYEQYF.

The sample holds a few counts of this clonotype. This chain uses TRBV10-3 with TRBJ2-3; 9 bases align to TRBD1. Trimming removed 5 bases from V and 6 bases from J; junction bases left unmatched: 9. The germline V gene encodes CDR1 ENHRY and CDR2 SYGVKD. This CDR3 contains 15 residues. CDR3 sequence (DNA): TGTGCCATCAGTTACCCAGGACAGGGGCCCGATACGCAGTATTTT. This codes for CAISYPGQGPDTQYF.

Many counts were recorded for this clonotype. The chain joins TRBV5-1 to TRBJ2-1; 7 positions match TRBD2. Germline V CDR1 and CDR2: SGHRS, YFSETQ. V trimming: 4 bases; J trimming: 7 bases; junction bases outside the gene matches: 11. The CDR3 sequence is 15 residues long. The CDR3 bases are TGCGCCAGCAGCCCCGGGACTACCCTCCCAAATGAGCAGTTCTTC. Translating it yields CASSPGTTLPNEQFF.

The chain combines TRBV15 with TRBJ2-5; D unresolved. The V end was cut by 3 bases, the J end by 5 bases, with 4 bases between. The V gene's germline CDR1 is LNHNV and CDR2 YYDKDF (reference sequence). The CDR3 has 11 residues. CDR3 sequence: CATSSRETQYF. In DNA, the CDR3 is TGTGCCACCAGCAGCCGGGAGACCCAGTACTTC.

The chain uses TRBV18 and TRBJ2-3; D assignment may be TRBD1 or TRBD2 (5 bases each). Per the germline V gene, CDR1 is KGHSH and CDR2 is LQKENI. This CDR3 is 14 amino acids long. Trimming stripped 8 bases from V and 4 bases from J, with 16 bases between. CDR3 protein: CASAGAGSADTQYF. Written as DNA, the CDR3 is TGTGCCAGCGCCGGGGCAGGGAGCGCAGATACGCAGTATTTT.

This clonotype was found many times. The chain recombines TRBV20-1 with TRBJ2-5; 9 positions agree with TRBD2. CDR1 is DFQATT, CDR2 SNEGSKA, per germline (reference sequence). V gave up 4 bases and J gave up 4 bases; unmatched junction bases: 4. CDR3 size: 13 residues. For the CDR3, the DNA is TGCAGTGCTATAGCGGGGGAACCAGAGACCCAGTACTTC. This encodes CSAIAGEPETQYF.

This clonotype was recorded many times. The chain recombines TRBV5-1 with TRBJ2-7, with TRBD2 identical over 7 bases. The length of the CDR3 is 14 residues. The germline V gene encodes CDR1 SGHRS and CDR2 YFSETQ. With 2 bases clipped from V and 0 bases from J, the junction kept 2 bases outside the gene matches. CDR3 sequence reads: CASSFGGTSYEQYF. In nucleotides, the CDR3 is TGCGCCAGCAGCTTCGGGGGGACCTCCTACGAGCAGTACTTC.

This clonotype was detected only a few times. This chain connects TRBV12-3 or TRBV12-4 to TRBJ1-5; 10 nucleotides match TRBD1. V trimming: 6 bases; J trimming: 2 bases; junction bases outside the gene matches: 7. This CDR3 contains 16 residues. The CDR3 DNA is TGTGCCAGCAGCCCCGGGACAGGGGACGGCAATCAGCCCCAGCATTTT. As protein: CASSPGTGDGNQPQHF.

The chain recombines TRBV7-2 with TRBJ2-7; TRBD2 agrees at 15 bases. The CDR3 runs 17 residues. V was clipped by 5 bases and J by 6 bases; unmatched bases: 11. Germline values: CDR1 SGHTA, CDR2 FQGNSA. The CDR3 DNA sequence: TGTGCCAGCAGCCTACGGACTAGCGGGAGGGCCGTCTCCGAGCAGTACTTC. It specifies CASSLRTSGRAVSEQYF.

This clonotype was found many times. This sequence joins TRBV20-1 and TRBJ2-2, with 8 nucleotides matching TRBD1. The V and J ends lost 0 bases and 4 bases, in that order; junction bases with no gene match: 7. The CDR3 length is 16 residues. Germline values: CDR1 DFQATT, CDR2 SNEGSKA (reference sequence). CDR3 amino acids: CSARDGEQGGTGELFF. As DNA, the CDR3 is TGCAGTGCTAGAGACGGGGAACAGGGGGGCACCGGGGAGCTGTTTTTT.